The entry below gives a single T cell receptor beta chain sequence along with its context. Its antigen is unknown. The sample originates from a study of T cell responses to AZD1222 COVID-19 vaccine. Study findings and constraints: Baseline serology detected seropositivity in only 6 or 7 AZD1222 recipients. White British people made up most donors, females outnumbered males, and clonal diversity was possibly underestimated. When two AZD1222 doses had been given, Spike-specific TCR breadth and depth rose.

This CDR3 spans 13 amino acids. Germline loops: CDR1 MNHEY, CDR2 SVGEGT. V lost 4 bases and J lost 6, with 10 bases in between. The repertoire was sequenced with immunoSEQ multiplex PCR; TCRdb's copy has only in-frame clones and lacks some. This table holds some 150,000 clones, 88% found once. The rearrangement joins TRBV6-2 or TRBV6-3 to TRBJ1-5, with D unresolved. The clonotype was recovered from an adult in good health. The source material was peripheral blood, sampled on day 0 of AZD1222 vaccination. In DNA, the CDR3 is TGTGCCAGCAGTTTCGCGGGAGTTCAGCCCCAGCATTTT. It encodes CASSFAGVQPQHF.